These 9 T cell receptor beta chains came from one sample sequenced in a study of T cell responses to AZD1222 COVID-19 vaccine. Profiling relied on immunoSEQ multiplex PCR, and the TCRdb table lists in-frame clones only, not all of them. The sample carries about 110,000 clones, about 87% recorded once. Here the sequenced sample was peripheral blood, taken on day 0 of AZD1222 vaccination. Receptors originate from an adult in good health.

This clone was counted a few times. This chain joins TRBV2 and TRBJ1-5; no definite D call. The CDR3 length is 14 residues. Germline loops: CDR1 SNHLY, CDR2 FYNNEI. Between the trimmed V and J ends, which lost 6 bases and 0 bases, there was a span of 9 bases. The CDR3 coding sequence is TGTGCCAGCAGGGAGCCTTATAGCAATCAGCCCCAGCATTTT. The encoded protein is CASREPYSNQPQHF.

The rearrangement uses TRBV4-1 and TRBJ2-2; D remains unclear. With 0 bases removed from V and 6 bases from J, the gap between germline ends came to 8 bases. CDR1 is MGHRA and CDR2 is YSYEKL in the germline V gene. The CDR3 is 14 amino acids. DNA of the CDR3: TGCGCCAGCAGCCAAGATGCAGCGTCCGGGGAGCTGTTTTTT. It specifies CASSQDAASGELFF.

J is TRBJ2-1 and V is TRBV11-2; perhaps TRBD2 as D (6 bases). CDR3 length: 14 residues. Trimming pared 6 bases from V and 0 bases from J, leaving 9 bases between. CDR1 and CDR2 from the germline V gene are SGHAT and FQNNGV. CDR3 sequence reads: CASRLASSYNEQFF. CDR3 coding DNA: TGTGCCAGCAGACTAGCCAGCTCCTACAATGAGCAGTTCTTC.

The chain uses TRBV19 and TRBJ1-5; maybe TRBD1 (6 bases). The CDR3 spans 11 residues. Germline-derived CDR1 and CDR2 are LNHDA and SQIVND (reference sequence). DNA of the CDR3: TGTGCTACCGCAGGGGATCAGCCCCAGCATTTT. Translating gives CATAGDQPQHF.

The CDR3 spells CASSPDRVQPGDQPQHF. The CDR3 DNA follows: TGTGCCAGCAGCCCGGACAGGGTCCAACCCGGAGATCAGCCCCAGCATTTT. This rearrangement joins TRBV5-5 to TRBJ1-5, with TRBD1 identical over 8 bases. The trim removed 4 bases at V and 5 bases at J, leaving 14 bases unmatched. In germline, CDR1 is SGHKS, CDR2 YYEKEE (reference sequence). The CDR3 has 17 amino acids.

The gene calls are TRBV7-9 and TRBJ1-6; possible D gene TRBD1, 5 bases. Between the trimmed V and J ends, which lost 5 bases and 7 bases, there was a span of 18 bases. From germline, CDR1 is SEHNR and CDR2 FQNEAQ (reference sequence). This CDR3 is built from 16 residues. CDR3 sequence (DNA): TGTGCCAGCAGCCCAGACAGCGCTTCTAAGAATTCACCCCTCCACTTT. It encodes CASSPDSASKNSPLHF.

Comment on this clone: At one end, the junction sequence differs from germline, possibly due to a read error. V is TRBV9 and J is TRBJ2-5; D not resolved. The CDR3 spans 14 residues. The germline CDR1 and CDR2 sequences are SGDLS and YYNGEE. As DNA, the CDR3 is TGTGCCAGCAGCGTAGGCGGCGACCAAGGGACCCAGTACTTC. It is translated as CASSVGGDQGTQYF.

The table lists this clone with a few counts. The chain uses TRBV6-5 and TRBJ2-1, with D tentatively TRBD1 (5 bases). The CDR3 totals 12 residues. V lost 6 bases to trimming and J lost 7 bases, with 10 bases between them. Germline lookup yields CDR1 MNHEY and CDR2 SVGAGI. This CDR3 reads CASSPQGNEQFF. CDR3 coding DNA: TGTGCCAGCAGCCCCCAGGGTAATGAGCAGTTCTTC.

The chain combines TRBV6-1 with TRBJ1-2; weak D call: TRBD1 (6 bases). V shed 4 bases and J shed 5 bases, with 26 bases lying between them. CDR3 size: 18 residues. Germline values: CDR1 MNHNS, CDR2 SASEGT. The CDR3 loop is CASSAQMGAGIPIYGYTF. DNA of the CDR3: TGTGCCAGCAGTGCCCAAATGGGGGCAGGGATCCCTATTTATGGCTACACCTTC.